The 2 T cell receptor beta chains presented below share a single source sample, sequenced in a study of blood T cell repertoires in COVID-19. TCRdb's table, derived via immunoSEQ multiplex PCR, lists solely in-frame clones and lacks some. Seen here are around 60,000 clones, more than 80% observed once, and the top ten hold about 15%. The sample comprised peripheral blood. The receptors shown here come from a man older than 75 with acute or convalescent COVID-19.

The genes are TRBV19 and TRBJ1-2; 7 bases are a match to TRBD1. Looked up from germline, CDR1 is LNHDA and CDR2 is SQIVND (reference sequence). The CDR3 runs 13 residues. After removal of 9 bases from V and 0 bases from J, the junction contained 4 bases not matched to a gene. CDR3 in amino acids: CASGQVANYGYTF. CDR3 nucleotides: TGTGCCAGCGGACAGGTAGCTAACTATGGCTACACCTTC.

CDR3 coding DNA: TGCGCCAGCAGCCACCCCCAACAGGGCCCGGCCAAAAACATTCAGTACTTC. This codes for CASSHPQQGPAKNIQYF. The chain has TRBV4-1 and TRBJ2-4; D may be TRBD1 (6 bases). V was cut by 3 bases and J by 1 base, with 16 bases left in between. The germline gives CDR1 MGHRA, CDR2 YSYEKL. This CDR3 is built from 17 residues.